The 31 T cell receptor beta chains below come from one sample, sequenced in a study of blood T cell repertoires in COVID-19. TCRdb keeps only in-frame clones here, not all; method: immunoSEQ multiplex PCR. Of around 100,000 clones detected, just under 80% appear once; the ten largest clones hold approximately 31%. Sequenced: peripheral blood. These receptors were taken from a man in his 70s with active or convalescent COVID-19.

The chain links TRBV7-2 to TRBJ2-1, with D perhaps TRBD1 (5 bases). The V gene lost 5 bases and the J gene lost 8 bases, with 19 bases spanning the gap. The CDR3 sequence is 15 residues long. Germline CDR1 and CDR2: SGHTA and FQGNSA. The CDR3 DNA reads TGTGCCAGCAGCCCCGCCCCTGGGCAGGGCCATGAGCAGTTCTTC. Translated: CASSPAPGQGHEQFF.

V and J are TRBV18 and TRBJ2-5, with D possibly matching TRBD2 (6 bases). The CDR3 length is 15 residues. CDR1 is KGHSH and CDR2 is LQKENI in the germline V gene. Trimming pared 3 bases from V and 2 bases from J, leaving 13 bases between. The CDR3, as DNA: TGTGCCAGCTCACCCATGCAGGGAGGACAAGAGACCCAGTACTTC. Translated: CASSPMQGGQETQYF.

This clone was counted between two and nine times. The chain employs TRBV4-3 and TRBJ2-7; tentatively, D is TRBD1 (5 bases). V was shortened by 4 bases and J by 2 bases, with 12 bases between the two germline ends. Germline V gene data show CDR1 as LGHNA and CDR2 as YSLEER. This CDR3 has 14 amino acids. In DNA form, the CDR3 reads TGCGCCAGCAGCCGGGGCAAATCTACCTACGAGCAGTACTTC. Residues: CASSRGKSTYEQYF.

V is TRBV18 and J is TRBJ1-6, with 9 positions matching TRBD1. The length of the CDR3 is 15 residues. Losses at the gene ends were 3 bases for V and 7 bases for J; bases not matched to a gene: 4. CDR1 KGHSH and CDR2 LQKENI come from the germline V gene. CDR3 region: CASSPGQGMNSPLHF. The CDR3 DNA sequence: TGTGCCAGCTCACCCGGACAGGGGATGAATTCACCCCTCCACTTT.

V is TRBV27 and J is TRBJ1-5; weak D call: TRBD1 (6 bases). The CDR3 contains 16 residues. V lost 6 bases and J 6 bases, leaving 21 bases between the germline ends. Germline-derived CDR1 and CDR2 are MNHEY and SMNVEV (reference sequence). CDR3 coding DNA: TGTGCCAGCAGACCCGACCACTCAGGGGTTGGTCAGCCCCAGCATTTT. This codes for CASRPDHSGVGQPQHF.

The V gene is TRBV5-1, the J gene TRBJ2-3, with TRBD2 identical over 14 bases. CDR3 length equals 20 residues. The germline V gene has CDR1 SGHRS and CDR2 YFSETQ. Trimming cost V 6 bases and J 4 bases; bases outside gene matches: 19. CDR3 residues: CASNLGQGLAGVHIPDTQYF. CDR3 nucleotides: TGCGCCAGCAACCTCGGGCAGGGACTAGCGGGAGTACACATTCCAGATACGCAGTATTTT. Full variable domain (remainder filled in from reference TRBV5-1 and TRBJ2-3): KAGVTQTPRYLIKTRGQQVTLSCSPISGHRSVSWYQQTPGQGLQFLFEYFSETQRNKGNFPGRFSGRQFSNSRSEMNVSTLELGDSALYLCASNLGQGLAGVHIPDTQYFGPGTRLTVL.

This sequence joins TRBV27 and TRBJ2-7; the match to TRBD2 covers 11 bases. The CDR3 sequence is 15 residues long. The trim removed 7 bases at V and 4 bases at J, leaving 9 bases unmatched. The germline CDR1 and CDR2 sequences are MNHEY and SMNVEV (reference sequence). The CDR3 loop is CASMSLGLADYEQYF. The CDR3 DNA reads TGTGCCAGCATGAGCCTGGGACTAGCGGATTACGAGCAGTACTTC.

The chain carries TRBV11-2 and TRBJ2-7; tentative D call: TRBD1 (6 bases). Trimming took off 1 base at V and 2 bases at J, with 12 bases between the two ends. Germline CDR1 SGHAT, CDR2 FQNNGV. The CDR3 covers 15 residues. This CDR3 reads CASSLGTVPPYEQYF. In DNA, the CDR3 is TGTGCCAGCAGCTTAGGGACAGTACCCCCCTACGAGCAGTACTTC.

The gene calls are TRBV7-6 and TRBJ2-3; TRBD2 matches 9 bases. The CDR3 is made up of 15 amino acids. CDR1 and CDR2 from the germline V gene are SGHVS and FNYEAQ. Trimming removed 2 bases from V and 1 base from J; junction bases left unmatched: 1. CDR3 sequence: CASSLRTSGTDTQYF. The CDR3 nucleotides read TGTGCCAGCAGCTTAAGGACTAGCGGCACAGATACGCAGTATTTT.

The V and J genes are TRBV4-1 and TRBJ1-2, with 8 bases that match TRBD1. This CDR3 region has 15 residues. Unmatched junction bases numbered 9, after V lost 1 base and J lost 8 bases. Germline assignment: CDR1 MGHRA and CDR2 YSYEKL. For the CDR3, the DNA is TGCGCCAGCAGCCAAGCGGACAGGGTGTTAGGAGGCTACACCTTC. Protein: CASSQADRVLGGYTF.

The chain employs TRBV7-8 and TRBJ1-2; unclear D gene. The CDR3 is 13 residues long. Looked up from germline, CDR1 is SGHVS and CDR2 is FQNEAQ. V was clipped by 5 bases and J by 1 base, with 8 bases between them. The CDR3 nucleotides are TGTGCCAGCAGCACCGAGATTAACTATGGCTACACCTTC. It is translated as CASSTEINYGYTF.

This clone has just one count. This chain links TRBV14 with TRBJ1-2; the D gene is possibly TRBD1 (5 bases). Trimming took off 0 bases at V and 4 bases at J, with 12 bases between the two ends. Germline CDR1 SGHDN, CDR2 FVKESK. The CDR3 has 15 residues. DNA of the CDR3: TGTGCCAGCAGCCAAGAAATTACAGGCATCTATGGCTACACCTTC. Its translation: CASSQEITGIYGYTF.

The gene calls are TRBV5-4 and TRBJ2-1; 9 bases are a match to TRBD2. Looked up from germline, CDR1 is SGHNT and CDR2 is YYREEE (reference sequence). This CDR3 is built from 16 residues. V lost 0 bases to trimming and J lost 3 bases; unmatched junction nucleotides: 4. CDR3 region: CASSLGRGGSYNEQFF. The DNA of the CDR3 is TGTGCCAGCAGCTTGGGGCGGGGGGGGAGCTACAATGAGCAGTTCTTC.

V gene TRBV6-5 combines with J gene TRBJ1-2; TRBD1 might be the D (5 bases). CDR1 and CDR2 (germline): MNHEY, SVGAGI. This CDR3 has 13 amino acids. Trimming removed 6 bases at V and 4 bases at J, with 12 bases between. The CDR3 coding sequence is TGTGCCAGCAGCCACGACAGCTCCTATGGCTACACCTTC. It yields the protein CASSHDSSYGYTF.

The chain links TRBV30 to TRBJ2-7; a weak D match, TRBD1 (6 bases). The V end was cut by 7 bases, the J end by 2 bases, with 15 bases between. Germline CDR1 GTSNPN, CDR2 SVGIG (reference sequence). The CDR3 sequence is 13 residues long. CDR3 DNA sequence: TGTGCCTACCGACAGGCCGGCGCCTACGAGCAGTACTTC. Translated: CAYRQAGAYEQYF.

The chain links TRBV18 to TRBJ2-7; D is possibly TRBD2 (6 bases). V lost 3 bases to trimming and J lost 2 bases, with 11 bases between them. CDR3 size: 14 residues. CDR1 is KGHSH, CDR2 LQKENI, per germline. As DNA, the CDR3 is TGTGCCAGCTCACCTCGGGACTCTACCTACGAGCAGTACTTC. This translates into CASSPRDSTYEQYF.

V usage is TRBV12-3 or TRBV12-4 and J usage is TRBJ2-1; the D gene is possibly TRBD1 (5 bases). V was shortened by 6 bases and J by 9 bases, with 9 bases between the two germline ends. The CDR3 consists of 11 residues. The CDR3 DNA reads TGTGCCAGCAGCCCAGGGCTTGAGCAGTTCTTC. Residues: CASSPGLEQFF.

Ten or more counts support this clone. The J gene is TRBJ2-3, the V gene TRBV4-2; weak D call: TRBD2 (5 bases). The CDR3 sequence is 17 residues long. V was cut by 1 base and J by 4 bases, with 18 bases left in between. The V gene's germline CDR1 is LGHNA and CDR2 YNFKEQ. DNA for the CDR3: TGTGCCAGCAGCCAAGTTACTAGTGGTTTGGATGCAGATACGCAGTATTTT. It codes for CASSQVTSGLDADTQYF.

The rearrangement joins TRBV10-3 to TRBJ2-5; 11 bases are a match to TRBD1. V dropped 4 bases and J dropped 4; count of bases not matched to a gene: 8. This CDR3 is built from 16 residues. From germline, CDR1 is ENHRY and CDR2 SYGVKD. The CDR3 loop reads CAISAPGQGASETQYF. Here the CDR3 DNA reads TGTGCCATCAGTGCCCCAGGACAGGGGGCGTCAGAGACCCAGTACTTC.

This clone was recorded a few times. The chain employs TRBV2 and TRBJ2-1; 10 bases line up with TRBD2. The length of the CDR3 is 14 residues. V dropped 5 bases and J dropped 4; count of bases not matched to a gene: 2. CDR1 and CDR2 from the germline V gene are SNHLY and FYNNEI. The CDR3: CASSRLAGYNEQFF. CDR3 coding DNA: TGTGCCAGCAGTCGACTAGCGGGTTACAATGAGCAGTTCTTC.

V gene TRBV3-1 (or the pseudogene TRBV3-2) combines with J gene TRBJ2-1; TRBD2 aligns across 8 bases. The V gene's germline CDR1 is LGHDT and CDR2 YNNKEL (reference sequence). The trim removed 3 bases at V and 7 bases at J, leaving 8 bases unmatched. The CDR3 runs to 15 residues. The CDR3 DNA reads as TGTGCCAGCAGCCACCCGGGAGGGCCGGATAATGAGCAGTTCTTC. Translation: CASSHPGGPDNEQFF.

CDR3 coding DNA: TGTGCCACCAGCAGAGATCTTCCAGGGAACTATGGCTACACCTTC. Its protein is CATSRDLPGNYGYTF. This chain connects TRBV15 to TRBJ1-2; tentatively, D is TRBD1 (5 bases). This CDR3 is built from 15 residues. V was clipped by 0 bases and J by 2 bases, with 10 bases between them. Germline loops: CDR1 LNHNV, CDR2 YYDKDF (reference sequence).

The chain links TRBV24-1 to TRBJ1-2; D not resolved. Germline V gene lookup returns CDR1 KGHDR and CDR2 SFDVKD. The CDR3 contains 12 residues. Trimming took off 2 bases at V and 5 bases at J, with 5 bases between the two ends. For the CDR3, the DNA is TGTGCCACCAGTGATTCCCTATATGGCTACACCTTC. Protein product: CATSDSLYGYTF.

The rearrangement joins TRBV28 to TRBJ2-7; the match to TRBD1 covers 8 bases. Trimming removed 7 bases from V and 3 bases from J; junction bases left unmatched: 2. The CDR3 spans 12 residues. Germline V gene sequence: CDR1 MDHEN, CDR2 SYDVKM. The CDR3 sequence is CASTGTGYEQYF. The CDR3 bases are TGTGCCAGCACCGGGACAGGCTACGAGCAGTACTTC.

The chain employs TRBV2 and TRBJ2-2; the match to TRBD2 covers 7 bases. The germline V gene encodes CDR1 SNHLY and CDR2 FYNNEI. CDR3 size: 12 residues. J lost 5 bases, V lost 8 bases, and 2 bases had no gene match. The CDR3 spells CASGGETGELFF. Here the CDR3 DNA reads TGTGCCAGCGGGGGGGAGACCGGGGAGCTGTTTTTT.

Only one count was recorded for this clone. J is TRBJ1-6 and V is TRBV7-2; a possible D gene is TRBD1 (5 bases). The CDR3 consists of 15 residues. Germline CDR1 reads SGHTA; CDR2 reads FQGNSA. Trimming shortened V by 4 bases and J by 5 bases, and 12 bases separated the two germline ends. The CDR3 is CASSYWGGNNSPLHF. CDR3 in DNA: TGTGCCAGCAGCTATTGGGGGGGTAATAATTCACCCCTCCACTTT.

The chain joins TRBV28 to TRBJ2-7; 8 bases are shared with TRBD1. V lost 3 bases, J lost 6 bases, and 7 bases stayed unmatched. The length of the CDR3 is 14 residues. Germline V lookup: CDR1 MDHEN, CDR2 SYDVKM. Here the CDR3 DNA reads TGTGCCAGCAGTTTGGGGCAGGGGGCGGCCGAGCAGTACTTC. This translates into CASSLGQGAAEQYF.

The gene calls are TRBV14 and TRBJ2-1, with TRBD2 identical over 12 bases. Germline V gene sequence: CDR1 SGHDN, CDR2 FVKESK. With V trimmed by 2 bases and J by 8 bases, 4 bases remained unmatched. This CDR3 is 15 amino acids long. In DNA form, the CDR3 reads TGTGCCAGCAGCCAACTAGCGGGAGGGCCATATGAGCAGTTCTTC. Translated: CASSQLAGGPYEQFF.

The chain employs TRBV27 and TRBJ2-2, with no clear D. Germline V CDR1 and CDR2: MNHEY, SMNVEV (reference sequence). Trimming shortened V by 3 bases and J by 3 bases, and 14 bases separated the two germline ends. The CDR3 totals 16 residues. The CDR3 sequence is CASSFSGSYYTGELFF. The CDR3 bases are TGTGCCAGCAGTTTTTCGGGTAGTTACTACACCGGGGAGCTGTTTTTT.

This chain links TRBV29-1 with TRBJ2-2, with 7 bases that match TRBD2. The CDR3 sequence is 14 residues long. The junction had 8 bases not matched to a gene; V was cut back by 7 bases and J by 3 bases. Germline V gives CDR1 SQVTM, CDR2 ANQGSEA. CDR3 residues: CSASLAIDTGELFF. The CDR3 nucleotides are TGCAGCGCCTCACTAGCGATCGACACCGGGGAGCTGTTTTTT.

The chain links TRBV24-1 to TRBJ1-5, with TRBD1 matching over 12 bases. CDR3 length: 18 amino acids. Germline V gene lookup returns CDR1 KGHDR and CDR2 SFDVKD. Germline trimming cut 5 bases from V and 0 bases from J; bases unmatched to any gene: 7. The CDR3 loop is CATSGDRGLPISNQPQHF. In nucleotides, the CDR3 is TGTGCCACCAGTGGGGACAGGGGGCTTCCTATTAGCAATCAGCCCCAGCATTTT.